The present T cell receptor (beta chain) was sequenced within a study of T cell responses to AZD1222 COVID-19 vaccine. Study observations and caveats: Unmutated variant regions reportedly attract nearly half of all spike-specific TCRs. Vaccine-associated CD4 TCRs spanned spike, dominant at 160-218 and 743-854.

In the case of this clone: What it binds is not known.

Repertoires were generated with immunoSEQ multiplex PCR, while TCRdb's copy carries only in-frame clones and drops some. The table lists about 78,000 clones, roughly 86% of them singletons. The V gene end was trimmed by 0 bases and the J gene end by 5 bases; junction bases not matched to a gene: 4. The CDR3 sequence is 16 residues long. CDR1 is LGHNA, CDR2 YSLEER, per germline. The sequence was collected from an adult in good health. The chain is built from TRBV4-3 and TRBJ2-3, with 11 positions matching TRBD2. The source material was peripheral blood, sampled on day 0 of MenACWY control vaccination. The CDR3 nucleotides read TGCGCCAGCAGCCAAGAGGCTAGCGGGGGGAGAGATACGCAGTATTTT. As protein: CASSQEASGGRDTQYF.